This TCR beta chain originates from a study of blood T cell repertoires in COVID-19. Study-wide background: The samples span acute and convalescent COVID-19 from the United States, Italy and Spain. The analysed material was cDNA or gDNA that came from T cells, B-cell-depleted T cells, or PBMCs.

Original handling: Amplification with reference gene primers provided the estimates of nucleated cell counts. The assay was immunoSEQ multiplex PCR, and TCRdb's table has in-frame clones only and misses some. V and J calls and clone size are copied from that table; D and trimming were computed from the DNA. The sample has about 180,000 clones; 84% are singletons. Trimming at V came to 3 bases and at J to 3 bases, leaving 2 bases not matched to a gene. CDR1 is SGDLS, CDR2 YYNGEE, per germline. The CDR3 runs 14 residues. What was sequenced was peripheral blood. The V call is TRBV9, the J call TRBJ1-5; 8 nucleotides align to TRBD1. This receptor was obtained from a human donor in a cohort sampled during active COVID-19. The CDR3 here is CASSGTGLNQPQHF. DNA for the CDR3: TGTGCCAGCAGCGGGACAGGGCTCAATCAGCCCCAGCATTTT.